Listed below are T cell receptor beta chains from one sample, sequenced in a study of vaccination and CD4 T cells after COVID-19. TCRdb re-called the PCR reads with MiXCR, one entry per CDR3 protein. This sample has some 20,000 distinct CDR3 sequences, with roughly two fifths found just once. The antigens of these receptors remain unknown. Sequencing used CD4+ T cells from blood, cultured in vitro, obtained after SARS-CoV-2 vaccination. The receptor source for this set is a human donor who had recovered from COVID-19. Both conserved end residues are trimmed from each CDR3. Size tells how often a clone was seen (once, few, many) or the class of an expanded clone, and some rows leave it out.

V	size	J	CDR3
TRBV28	NA	TRBJ2-5	ASRDSGTGVLETQY
TRBV15	NA	TRBJ2-3	ATSRAQSTDTQY
TRBV2	few	TRBJ1-2	ASSELAGSGGYT
TRBV7-2	few	TRBJ1-1	ASSLERHTEAF
TRBV7-2	NA	TRBJ1-1	ASSLDGRREAF
TRBV20-1	NA	TRBJ1-1	SARDRRSGATEAF
TRBV7-7	few	TRBJ1-1	ASSPSGDTEAF
TRBV6-2/TRBV6-3	NA	TRBJ2-7	ASSFKVWDYEQY
TRBV7-9	NA	TRBJ2-3	ASSLGERSTDTQY
TRBV20-1	NA	TRBJ2-3	SAPGGTSIKSDTQY
TRBV6-5	few	TRBJ2-3	ASSYSKITDTQY
TRBV25-1	NA	TRBJ2-5	ASSLRGGYRETQY
TRBV2	NA	TRBJ2-5	ASSGGRGSVGETQY
TRBV20-1	few	TRBJ1-5	SAGDRNQPQH
TRBV6-1	NA	TRBJ1-2	ASSRLEGAGGYT
TRBV5-6	once	TRBJ2-2	ASSLRQGGRRTGELF
TRBV28	NA	TRBJ1-5	ASSLGQKNQPQH
TRBV5-4	NA	TRBJ1-6	ASSLTESNSPLH
TRBV29-1	once	TRBJ1-2	SVEPKGHLFNYGYT
TRBV19	NA	TRBJ1-1	ASTYPAGNTEAF
TRBV20-1	NA	TRBJ2-7	SAHTDTAYEQY
TRBV18	few	TRBJ1-1	ASSPGEDTEAF
TRBV6-1	NA	TRBJ2-5	ASSLGPGQETQY
TRBV30	NA	TRBJ1-2	AWSAAEGRIYGYT
TRBV20-1	few	TRBJ2-1	SARGTGSSYNEQF
TRBV21-1	few	TRBJ1-2	ASKAVVSGGYT
TRBV6-2/TRBV6-3	NA	TRBJ2-7	ASSRGLDYEQY
TRBV12-3/TRBV12-4	NA	TRBJ2-7	ASSPGLGEQY
TRBV7-2	NA	TRBJ2-2	ASSPGGGLNTGELF
TRBV7-8	few	TRBJ2-7	ASSFDRDRGTYEQY
TRBV7-9	few	TRBJ2-7	ASSMDYEQY
TRBV28	NA	TRBJ2-2	ASSLFGQFTGELF
TRBV6-5	NA	TRBJ2-2	ASSYILLLPRLPNTGELF
TRBV7-9	NA	TRBJ2-3	ASSLPIRLAGNTDTQY
TRBV27	few	TRBJ2-5	ASAAGGNQETQY
TRBV27	NA	TRBJ1-2	ASSSDPKSRSGYT
TRBV20-1	NA	TRBJ1-1	SARARQATYEAF
TRBV24-1	NA	TRBJ2-3	ATSEGKTWATDTQY
TRBV24-1	few	TRBJ2-1	ATSDLGQGYVEQF
TRBV20-1	NA	TRBJ2-1	SAGQEGTYNEQF
TRBV6-5	once	TRBJ2-2	ASSWGGSDTGELF
TRBV20-1	NA	TRBJ1-3	SATGVSGNTIY
TRBV6-1	NA	TRBJ1-1	ASSRGQGAQGTEAF
TRBV6-2/TRBV6-3	NA	TRBJ1-2	ASRTIGTLHGYT
TRBV7-3	NA	TRBJ2-1	ASSSRGPGDNEQF
TRBV28	NA	TRBJ2-3	ASSRTSGGSTDTQY
TRBV6-1	few	TRBJ2-7	ASSAEQGAPYEQY
TRBV25-1	NA	TRBJ2-2	ASRGMGQRPNTGELF
TRBV30	NA	TRBJ1-2	AWSVQQNCGYT
TRBV20-1	few	TRBJ2-7	SATSPGGGEQY
TRBV20-1	NA	TRBJ1-6	SARDDRGFSYNSPLH